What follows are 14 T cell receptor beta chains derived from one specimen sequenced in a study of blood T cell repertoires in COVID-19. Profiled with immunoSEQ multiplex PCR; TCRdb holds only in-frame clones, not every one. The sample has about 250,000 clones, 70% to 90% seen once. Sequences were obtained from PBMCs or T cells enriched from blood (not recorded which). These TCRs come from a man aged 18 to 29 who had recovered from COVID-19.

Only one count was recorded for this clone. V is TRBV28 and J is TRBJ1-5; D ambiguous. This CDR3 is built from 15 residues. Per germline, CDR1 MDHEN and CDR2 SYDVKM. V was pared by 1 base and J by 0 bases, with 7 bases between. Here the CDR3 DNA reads TGTGCCAGCAGTTTATATCGGTATAGCAATCAGCCCCAGCATTTT. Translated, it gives CASSLYRYSNQPQHF.

DNA for the CDR3: TGTGCCAGCAGTTTCAGGGGACCCCCCAAGCAGTTCTTC. The encoded protein is CASSFRGPPKQFF. The chain combines TRBV12-3 or TRBV12-4 with TRBJ2-1; D might be TRBD1 (6 bases). The CDR3 contains 13 residues. V shed 3 bases and J shed 11 bases, with 14 bases lying between them.

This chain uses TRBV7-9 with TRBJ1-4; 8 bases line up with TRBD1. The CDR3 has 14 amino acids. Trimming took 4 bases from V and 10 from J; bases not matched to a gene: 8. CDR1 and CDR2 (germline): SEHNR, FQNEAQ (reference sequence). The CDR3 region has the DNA TGTGCCAGCAGCTCGAACCGACAGGGGCGAAAACTGTTTTTT. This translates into CASSSNRQGRKLFF.

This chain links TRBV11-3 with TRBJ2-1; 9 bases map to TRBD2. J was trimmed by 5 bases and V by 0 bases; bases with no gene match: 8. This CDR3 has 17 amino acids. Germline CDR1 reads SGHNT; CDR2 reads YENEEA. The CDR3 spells CASSLDQGSGGNNEQFF. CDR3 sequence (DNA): TGTGCCAGCAGCTTAGATCAGGGTAGCGGGGGAAACAATGAGCAGTTCTTC.

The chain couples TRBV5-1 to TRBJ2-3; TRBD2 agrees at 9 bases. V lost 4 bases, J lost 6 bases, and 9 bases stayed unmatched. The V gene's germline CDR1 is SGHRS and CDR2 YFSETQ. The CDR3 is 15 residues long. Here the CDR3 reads CASSPDSSGMDTQYF. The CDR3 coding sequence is TGCGCCAGCAGCCCCGATTCTAGCGGGATGGATACGCAGTATTTT.

CDR3 protein: CATNQREDSTDTQYF. The CDR3 bases are TGTGCCACAAATCAGCGGGAAGATAGCACAGATACGCAGTATTTT. V and J are TRBV10-3 and TRBJ2-3, with 7 bases identical to TRBD2. The ends lost 10 bases at V and 0 bases at J; junction bases unmatched: 10. CDR3 length: 15 amino acids. Germline CDR1 ENHRY, CDR2 SYGVKD.

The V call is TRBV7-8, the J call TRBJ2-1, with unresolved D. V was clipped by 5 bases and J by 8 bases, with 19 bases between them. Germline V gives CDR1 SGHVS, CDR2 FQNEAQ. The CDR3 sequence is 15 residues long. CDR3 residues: CASSPRGAPVDEQFF. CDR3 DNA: TGTGCCAGCAGCCCCCGCGGTGCGCCAGTCGATGAGCAGTTCTTC.

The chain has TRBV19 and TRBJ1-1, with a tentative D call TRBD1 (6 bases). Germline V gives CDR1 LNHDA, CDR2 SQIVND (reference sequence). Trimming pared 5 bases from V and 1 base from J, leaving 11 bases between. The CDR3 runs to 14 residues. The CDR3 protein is CASSHREPNTEAFF. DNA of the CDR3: TGTGCCAGTAGTCACAGGGAACCGAACACTGAAGCTTTCTTT.

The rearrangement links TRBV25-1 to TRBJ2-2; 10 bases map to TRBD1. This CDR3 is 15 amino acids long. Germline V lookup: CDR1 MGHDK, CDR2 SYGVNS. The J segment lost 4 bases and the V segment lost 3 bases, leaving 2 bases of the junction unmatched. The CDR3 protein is CASSDRDRGTGELFF. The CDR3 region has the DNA TGTGCCAGCAGTGACCGGGACAGGGGCACCGGGGAGCTGTTTTTT.

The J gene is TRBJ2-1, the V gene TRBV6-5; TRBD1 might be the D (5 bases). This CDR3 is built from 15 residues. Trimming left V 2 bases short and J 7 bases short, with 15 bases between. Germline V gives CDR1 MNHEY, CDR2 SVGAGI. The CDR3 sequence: CASSYEDSPSNEQFF. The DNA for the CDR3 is TGTGCCAGCAGTTACGAAGACAGTCCGTCGAATGAGCAGTTCTTC.

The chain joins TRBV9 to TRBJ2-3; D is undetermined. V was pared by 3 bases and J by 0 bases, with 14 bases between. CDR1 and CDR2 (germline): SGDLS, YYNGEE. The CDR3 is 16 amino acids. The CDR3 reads CASSAVPSSSTDTQYF. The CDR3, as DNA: TGTGCCAGCAGCGCCGTACCGAGTTCTAGCACAGATACGCAGTATTTT.

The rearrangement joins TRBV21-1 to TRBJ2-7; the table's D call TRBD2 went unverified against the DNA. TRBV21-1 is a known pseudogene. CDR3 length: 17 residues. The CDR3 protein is CASSKGGGREINYEQYF. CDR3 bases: TGTGCCAGCAGCAAAGGGGGGGGAAGGGAAATAAACTACGAGCAGTACTTC.

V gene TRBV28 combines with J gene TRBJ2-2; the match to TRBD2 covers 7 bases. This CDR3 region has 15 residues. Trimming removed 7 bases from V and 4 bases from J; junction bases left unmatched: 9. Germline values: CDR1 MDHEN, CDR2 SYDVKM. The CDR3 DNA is TGTGCCAGCACCCAAGGAGGGAGGGGCACCGGGGAGCTGTTTTTT. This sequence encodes CASTQGGRGTGELFF.

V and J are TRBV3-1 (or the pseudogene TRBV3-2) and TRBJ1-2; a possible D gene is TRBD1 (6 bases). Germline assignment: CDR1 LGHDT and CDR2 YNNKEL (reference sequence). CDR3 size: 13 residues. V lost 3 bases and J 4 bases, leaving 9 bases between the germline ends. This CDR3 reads CASSHGDTYGYTF. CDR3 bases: TGTGCCAGCAGCCATGGGGACACCTATGGCTACACCTTC.